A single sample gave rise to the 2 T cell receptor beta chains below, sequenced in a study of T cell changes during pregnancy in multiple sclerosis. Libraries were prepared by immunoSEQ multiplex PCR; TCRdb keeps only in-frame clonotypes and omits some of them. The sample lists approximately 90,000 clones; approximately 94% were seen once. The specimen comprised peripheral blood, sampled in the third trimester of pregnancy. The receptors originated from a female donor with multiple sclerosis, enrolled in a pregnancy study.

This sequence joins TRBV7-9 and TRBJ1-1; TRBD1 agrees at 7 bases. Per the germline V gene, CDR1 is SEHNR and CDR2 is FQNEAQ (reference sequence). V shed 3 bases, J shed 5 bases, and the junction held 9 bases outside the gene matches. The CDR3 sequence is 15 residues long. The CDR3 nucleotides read TGTGCCAGCAGCTTTCCCGGGACAGCGAAAACTGAAGCTTTCTTT. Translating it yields CASSFPGTAKTEAFF.

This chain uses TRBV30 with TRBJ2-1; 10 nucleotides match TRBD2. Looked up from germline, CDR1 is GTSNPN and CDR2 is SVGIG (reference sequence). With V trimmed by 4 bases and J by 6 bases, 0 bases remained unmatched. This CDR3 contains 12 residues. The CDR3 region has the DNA TGTGCCTGGACTAGCGGGAGCAATGAGCAGTTCTTC. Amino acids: CAWTSGSNEQFF. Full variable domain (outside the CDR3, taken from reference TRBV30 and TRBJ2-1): SQTIHQWPATLVQPVGSPLSLECTVEGTSNPNLYWYRQAAGRGLQLLFYSVGIGQISSEVPQNLSASRPQDRQFILSSKKLLLSDSGFYLCAWTSGSNEQFFGPGTRLTVL.